The clone carrying this T cell receptor beta chain was detected once. Its antigen is unknown. Time point given: week 23, last vaccination. Each dose delivered 300 ug of mutant IDH1 20-mer peptide subcutaneously with imiquimod. The data were obtained in a study of a mutant IDH1 vaccine in newly diagnosed glioma. Study information: Treatment recipients were approximately 62% male and about 40% female, and their mean age was around 40 years. The study's findings and limits: Alterations occurring in top peripheral T cell clonotypes seemed unrelated to pseudoprogression.

Only in-frame clones appear in the TCRdb table, and some are missing; sequencing was by immunoSEQ multiplex PCR. The sample lists roughly 76,000 clones, roughly 85% occurring once. The specimen was PBMCs, collected from a glioma patient whose treatment included an IDH1 peptide vaccine. This clonotype was obtained from a man aged 25-40 years with glioma. Some clones in this sample may be carry-over from other donors' samples.

The CDR3 DNA follows: TGTGCCAGCAGCCCTCAATTCTACACAGATACGCAGTATTTT. It yields the protein CASSPQFYTDTQYF. The rearrangement joins TRBV6-4 to TRBJ2-3; D gene uncertain. Germline CDR1 is MRHNA and CDR2 is SNTAGT. This CDR3 has 14 amino acids. The V end was cut by 6 bases, the J end by 2 bases, with 12 bases between.